Listed here are 24 T cell receptor beta chains from one sample, sequenced in a study of shared clonotypes between healthy human individuals. Using immunoSEQ multiplex PCR, the repertoire was profiled, and TCRdb retains in-frame clones only, with some absent. The sample consists of about 1,800,000 clones, about 95% of them appearing once. Naivety among CD8 cells was defined by CD45RO negativity and positive CCR7 selection, thereby excluding terminally differentiated effector memory CD45RA+ cells. The sequenced material came from naive CD8+ T cells sorted from blood. Receptors were obtained from a man between 18 and 35 years old in good health.

About this clone: Other DNA sequences in the sample encode the same CDR3. This rearrangement joins TRBV7-9 to TRBJ2-5, with 8 bases lining up with TRBD2. CDR1 SEHNR and CDR2 FQNEAQ come from the germline V gene (reference sequence). The CDR3 is 14 amino acids. V was pared by 0 bases and J by 3 bases, with 0 bases of the junction left unmatched. This CDR3 reads CASSLARGEETQYF. The CDR3 coding sequence is TGTGCCAGCAGCTTAGCGCGGGGGGAAGAGACCCAGTACTTC.

This chain links TRBV25-1 with TRBJ2-5, with no clear D. V dropped 2 bases and J dropped 2 bases, with 12 bases sitting between them. This CDR3 is 15 amino acids long. Germline V gives CDR1 MGHDK, CDR2 SYGVNS. CDR3 region: CASSETGVPQETQYF. Here the CDR3 DNA reads TGTGCCAGCAGTGAAACTGGCGTCCCTCAAGAGACCCAGTACTTC. The full variable domain, completed using reference TRBV25-1 and TRBJ2-5, is EADIYQTPRYLVIGTGKKITLECSQTMGHDKMYWYQQDPGMELHLIHYSYGVNSTEKGDLSSESTVSRIRTEHFPLTLESARPSHTSQYLCASSETGVPQETQYFGPGTRLLVL.

On this clone itself: The identical CDR3 is also encoded by other nucleotide sequences in the sample. J is TRBJ1-1 and V is TRBV6-5, with D unclear. Deletions cut 6 bases from V and 1 base from J, with 6 bases between. CDR3 size: 12 residues. Germline lookup yields CDR1 MNHEY and CDR2 SVGAGI. The CDR3 DNA reads TGTGCCAGCAGCCCTACGAACACTGAAGCTTTCTTT. Its protein product is CASSPTNTEAFF.

The CDR3 nucleotides read TGTGCCAGCGGGACAGGGCCTTACAATGAGCAGTTCTTC. Translation: CASGTGPYNEQFF. The chain links TRBV6-5 to TRBJ2-1, with 9 positions matching TRBD1. V shed 8 bases and J 4 bases; nucleotides not matched to a gene: 3. The CDR3 extends over 13 amino acids. Germline V gene lookup returns CDR1 MNHEY and CDR2 SVGAGI.

The rearrangement uses TRBV15 and TRBJ2-7, with D uncertain. With 4 bases removed from V and 0 bases from J, the gap between germline ends came to 10 bases. This CDR3 comprises 14 residues. Germline V gene sequence: CDR1 LNHNV, CDR2 YYDKDF (reference sequence). Written as DNA, the CDR3 is TGTGCCACCAGCACCGGACGGTCCTCCTACGAGCAGTACTTC. It specifies CATSTGRSSYEQYF.

The V call is TRBV28, the J call TRBJ1-3, with 9 positions matching TRBD1. CDR1 and CDR2 from the germline V gene are MDHEN and SYDVKM. CDR3 length: 16 residues. J was trimmed by 4 bases and V by 2 bases; bases with no gene match: 6. The CDR3 loop reads CASSLQQGAEGNTIYF. As DNA, the CDR3 is TGTGCCAGCAGTTTACAACAGGGGGCTGAAGGAAACACCATATATTTT.

This chain connects TRBV6-5 to TRBJ2-3; no definite D call. V was pared by 2 bases and J by 4 bases, with 10 bases between. The CDR3 runs to 14 residues. CDR1 MNHEY and CDR2 SVGAGI come from the germline V gene. The CDR3 DNA is TGTGCCAGCAGTTACCGTGAGTGGCCAGATACGCAGTATTTT. Encoded protein: CASSYREWPDTQYF.

The rearrangement joins TRBV4-3 to TRBJ2-7; 10 nucleotides agree with TRBD2. The V gene's germline CDR1 is LGHNA and CDR2 YSLEER. CDR3 length: 15 residues. V trimming: 0 bases; J trimming: 9 bases; junction bases outside the gene matches: 8. CDR3 region: CASSQDRASGSRQYF. In nucleotides, the CDR3 is TGCGCCAGCAGCCAAGATCGGGCTAGCGGGAGTAGGCAGTACTTC.

V usage is TRBV10-3 and J usage is TRBJ2-2; D is undetermined. The germline V gene has CDR1 ENHRY and CDR2 SYGVKD. The CDR3 runs to 16 residues. V lost 2 bases, J lost 5 bases, and 15 bases lay in between. The CDR3, as DNA: TGTGCCATCAGTGAGCCAATGAGTAGCATAACCGGGGAGCTGTTTTTT. Its protein is CAISEPMSSITGELFF.

V is TRBV2 and J is TRBJ2-7, with 12 bases identical to TRBD1. CDR1 SNHLY and CDR2 FYNNEI come from the germline V gene. CDR3 length: 16 residues. V trimming: 3 bases; J trimming: 7 bases; junction bases outside the gene matches: 10. DNA for the CDR3: TGTGCCAGCAGTGAGGGGGACAGGGGGCTGGAAGGGGAGCAGTACTTC. The encoded protein is CASSEGDRGLEGEQYF.

The chain uses TRBV23-1 and TRBJ1-4; D remains unclear. TRBV23-1 is recorded as an ORF, its role being uncertain. The V and J ends lost 7 bases and 6 bases respectively, with 18 bases between them. The CDR3 spans 15 residues. The DNA of the CDR3 is TGCGCCAGCATTGACCCTGCCCCGAGGTATGAAAAACTGTTTTTT. Encoded protein: CASIDPAPRYEKLFF.

The V call is TRBV5-6, the J call TRBJ1-6; D is uncertain. Germline V CDR1 and CDR2: SGHDT, YYEEEE. The length of the CDR3 is 11 residues. V was clipped by 4 bases and J by 8 bases, with 4 bases between them. The CDR3 bases are TGTGCCAGCAGCGGTGATTCACCCCTCCACTTT. Translating gives CASSGDSPLHF.

As concerns this clone: Other DNA sequences in this sample translate to the same CDR3. Here the CDR3 reads CASSPGTAGYEQYF. The CDR3 DNA reads TGTGCCAGCAGTCCCGGGACAGCTGGCTACGAGCAGTACTTC. The chain couples TRBV7-6 to TRBJ2-7; 7 bases align to TRBD1. This CDR3 spans 14 amino acids. Germline V CDR1 and CDR2: SGHVS, FNYEAQ. V lost 6 bases and J lost 3; bases outside the gene matches: 8.

The gene calls are TRBV2 and TRBJ2-4; 9 bases agree with TRBD1. CDR3 length equals 14 residues. Germline V lookup: CDR1 SNHLY, CDR2 FYNNEI. J gave up 6 bases and V 4 bases, and 4 bases lay outside the gene matches. CDR3 residues: CASSGGQGPNIQYF. CDR3 bases: TGTGCCAGCAGTGGAGGACAGGGGCCAAACATTCAGTACTTC.

This chain joins TRBV4-3 and TRBJ2-7; 9 bases map to TRBD1. J lost 3 bases, V lost 3 bases, and 6 bases had no gene match. The CDR3 loop spans 15 amino acids. Germline CDR1 and CDR2: LGHNA and YSLEER. The CDR3 reads CASSHTQGAIYEQYF. CDR3 DNA: TGCGCCAGCAGCCATACACAGGGGGCGATCTACGAGCAGTACTTC.

This rearrangement joins TRBV28 to TRBJ2-5, with 7 nucleotides matching TRBD1. The CDR3 covers 14 residues. Per the germline V gene, CDR1 is MDHEN and CDR2 is SYDVKM. The J segment lost 8 bases and the V segment lost 2 bases, leaving 8 bases of the junction unmatched. CDR3 in amino acids: CASSLRQGRSTQYF. DNA for the CDR3: TGTGCCAGCAGTTTACGACAGGGCCGAAGTACCCAGTACTTC.

The rearrangement uses TRBV6-5 and TRBJ2-2; D tentatively reads TRBD1 or TRBD2 (5 bases each). The CDR3 has 16 amino acids. Germline-derived CDR1 and CDR2 are MNHEY and SVGAGI. With 0 bases removed from V and 7 bases from J, the gap between germline ends came to 15 bases. The CDR3 DNA reads TGTGCCAGCAGTTACTCGAACAGGAGGTTTAACGGGGAGCTGTTTTTT. Encoded protein: CASSYSNRRFNGELFF.

V is TRBV11-2 and J is TRBJ2-7; 9 nucleotides agree with TRBD2. The germline gives CDR1 SGHAT, CDR2 FQNNGV. Unmatched junction bases numbered 7, after V lost 3 bases and J lost 7 bases. The CDR3 totals 14 residues. CDR3 amino acids: CASSLIAGAGEQYF. CDR3 DNA sequence: TGTGCCAGCAGCTTGATAGCGGGAGCGGGGGAGCAGTACTTC.

The rearrangement uses TRBV7-8 and TRBJ2-5; TRBD1 agrees at 7 bases. This CDR3 is built from 17 residues. V gave up 4 bases and J gave up 1 base; unmatched junction bases: 12. CDR1 and CDR2 from the germline V gene are SGHVS and FQNEAQ. The CDR3 sequence: CASSSSLLGTAQETQYF. The CDR3, as DNA: TGTGCCAGCAGCTCATCCCTCCTCGGGACAGCCCAAGAGACCCAGTACTTC.

The chain employs TRBV5-4 and TRBJ2-5; 11 bases align to TRBD1. The CDR3 consists of 15 residues. The V gene's germline CDR1 is SGHNT and CDR2 YYREEE (reference sequence). The CDR3 DNA is TGTGCTACAAGCCTTGGGACAGGGGGCCAAGAGACCCAGTACTTC. Translating gives CATSLGTGGQETQYF.

The chain uses TRBV5-6 and TRBJ1-1; D possibly corresponds to TRBD1 (5 bases). Germline V gene lookup returns CDR1 SGHDT and CDR2 YYEEEE. This CDR3 is built from 14 residues. The V end lost 4 bases, the J end lost 7 bases, and 17 bases lay between the germline ends. The DNA for the CDR3 is TGTGCCAGCAGCGTGGCGGGGGGGTTTATTGAAGCTTTCTTT. This encodes CASSVAGGFIEAFF. The full variable domain, with the rest looked up from reference TRBV5-6 and TRBJ1-1, is DAGVTQSPTHLIKTRGQQVTLRCSPKSGHDTVSWYQQALGQGPQFIFQYYEEEERQRGNFPDRFSGHQFPNYSSELNVNALLLGDSALYLCASSVAGGFIEAFFGQGTRLTVV.

This clone was found once. The chain carries TRBV19 and TRBJ1-2; D is undetermined. CDR3 length: 14 residues. From germline, CDR1 is LNHDA and CDR2 SQIVND (reference sequence). Trimming stripped 5 bases from V and 1 base from J, with 11 bases between. The chain's CDR3 is CASSYEQYNYGYTF. The CDR3 nucleotides read TGTGCCAGTAGTTATGAACAGTATAACTATGGCTACACCTTC.

The genes are TRBV4-1 and TRBJ2-1; D may match TRBD1 or TRBD2 (6 bases each). This CDR3 region has 17 residues. Per the germline V gene, CDR1 is MGHRA and CDR2 is YSYEKL. Trimming cost V 4 bases and J 2 bases, with 18 bases left between them. CDR3 nucleotides: TGCGCCAGCAGCCCAGCCGGGAGTGGGGGGCCCTACAATGAGCAGTTCTTC. Translating it yields CASSPAGSGGPYNEQFF.

This sequence joins TRBV5-6 and TRBJ2-5, with D uncertain. The J call may be incorrect, as the DNA end agrees better with TRBJ2-7. CDR1 and CDR2 from the germline V gene are SGHDT and YYEEEE. The CDR3 has 12 residues. The CDR3 sequence: CASSSNSYEQYF. CDR3 in DNA: TGTGCCAGCAGCTCCAACTCCTACGAGCAGTACTTC.